This TCR beta chain was sequenced in a study of blood T cell repertoires in COVID-19. Libraries were prepared by immunoSEQ multiplex PCR; TCRdb keeps only in-frame clonotypes and omits some of them. The sample lists about 160,000 clones; 85% were seen once. The J segment lost 1 base and the V segment lost 2 bases, leaving 18 bases of the junction unmatched. This CDR3 spans 21 amino acids. This sequence was found in a human donor with acute or convalescent COVID-19. The donor label of this sample is uncertain. The chain is built from TRBV23-1 and TRBJ2-3; 10 bases line up with TRBD2. TRBV23-1 is an open reading frame, and its role is uncertain. The sequencing sample was made of peripheral blood. The CDR3 reads CASSQPDTSGDFLCCTDTQYF. The DNA of the CDR3 is TGCGCCAGCAGTCAACCTGATACTAGCGGGGATTTCCTGTGTTGCACAGATACGCAGTATTTT.